This TCR beta chain was captured by sequencing in a study of shared clonotypes between healthy human individuals. The wider study: CD8 memory received one plate per donor, CD8 naive two, CD4 memory three and CD4 naive three. Study-level points and caveats: Memory subsets generally showed smaller estimated richness than naive subsets did.

On this clone itself: The antigen is not known.

The authors divided CD4+ cells into CD45RA+ naive and CD45RA-negative memory subsets. Sorted-subset replicate PCRs used about 0.2 ug of genomic DNA. This amount corresponded to 33,000 or so T cell genomes. The data were produced by immunoSEQ multiplex PCR, yet TCRdb's version contains in-frame clones alone and is incomplete. The sample carries 1.6 million or so clones, roughly 95% recorded once. The CDR3 has 15 amino acids. V was trimmed by 2 bases and J by 4 bases, leaving 14 bases between them. Germline V gene lookup returns CDR1 ENHRY and CDR2 SYGVKD. Sequencing used naive CD4+ T cells sorted from blood. The subset is: CD45RA+ positively selected. This chain uses TRBV10-3 with TRBJ1-1; D may be TRBD1 (5 bases). The sequence came from a man aged 25-40 years in good health. The CDR3 DNA reads as TGTGCCATCAGTGAGCCTTCAGGGCGGGGCACTGAAGCTTTCTTT. Its protein is CAISEPSGRGTEAFF.